This T cell receptor (beta chain) was sequenced in a study of Graves' ophthalmopathy and Graves' hyperthyroidism. This clonotype was counted a few times. Antigen: not known. TCR beta CDR3 regions were amplified from RNA transcripts. RT-PCR was first run with HTBI primers, then multiplex PCR in a second round. TCRdb re-called the multiplex PCR reads through MiXCR, storing one row per CDR3 protein. The data contain about 620,000 distinct CDR3 sequences, 20% to 25% of them seen just once; the ten biggest clones take up roughly 7.4%. Findings of the study overall: Using a 13-signature model, the authors split ophthalmopathy from stable hyperthyroidism, with around 85% sensitivity and approximately 81% specificity. Blood contained most expanded thyroid clonotypes exceeding 0.001 frequency.

The source of this sequence is a woman younger than 35 with stable Graves' hyperthyroidism. Some clones in this sample may be carry-over from other donors' samples. The sequenced sample was peripheral blood.

Here the CDR3 reads CAWSSGQRISYEQYF. In DNA form, the CDR3 reads TGTGCCTGGAGTTCGGGACAGAGGATATCCTACGAGCAGTACTTC. V usage is TRBV30 and J usage is TRBJ2-7; 7 nucleotides line up with TRBD1. This CDR3 contains 15 residues. V was pared by 2 bases and J by 1 base, with 8 bases of the junction left unmatched. Germline lookup yields CDR1 GTSNPN and CDR2 SVGIG (reference sequence).